This entry is about one T cell receptor beta chain. Its antigen is still unknown. This record belongs to a study of cytomegalovirus exposure and HLA in healthy donors. The study, taken as a whole, reports: One later analysis reportedly identified an Asian-associated ancestry cluster that showed fewer N-insertions than the approximately 700-donor mean. Testing in vitro showed a few CMV-associated chains specific for CMV antigens. Later genetic work tied a missense DCLRE1C variant to beta-chain V and J trimming. What TCR beta sequences reportedly achieved was accurate prediction of HLA-A and HLA-B alleles in most subjects.

CDR1 is SGHTA and CDR2 is FQGTGA in the germline V gene. The J segment lost 0 bases and the V segment lost 4 bases, leaving 8 bases of the junction unmatched. This CDR3 is 17 amino acids long. The PCR made use of 60 Vbeta and 13 Jbeta primers. Sequencing was performed with immunoSEQ multiplex PCR; in TCRdb, only in-frame clones are kept and a portion is missing. The sample contains around 160,000 clones, nearly 80% of which appear only once. V gene TRBV7-3 combines with J gene TRBJ2-1; 8 nucleotides agree with TRBD1. Sample: PBMCs. The clonotype comes from a man between 35 and 55 years old in good health and CMV-seropositive. The CDR3 DNA follows: TGTGCCAGCAGCTCGACAGGGGAGAGGAGCTCCTACAATGAGCAGTTCTTC. It codes for CASSSTGERSSYNEQFF.